These T cell receptor beta chains were read from a single sample in a study of cytomegalovirus exposure and HLA in healthy donors. Sequenced by immunoSEQ multiplex PCR; TCRdb stores in-frame clones only, minus some. The table includes more than 100,000 clones, about 9.2% detected once. The sample was PBMCs. The receptors originated from a woman aged 40 to 50 in good health and CMV-seropositive. Both conserved end residues are part of each CDR3. Fields, in order: J gene, D gene, V gene, clone size, CDR3 protein, CDR3 DNA. The D gene is left open where the match is weak. Where a row states a size, it is once, few, many or the class of an expanded clone; other rows omit it.

j_call: TRBJ1-1
d_call: TRBD1
v_call: TRBV10-3
clone_size: few
cdr3_aa: CAISEGRGITEAFF
cdr3_nt: TGTGCCATCAGTGAGGGCAGGGGGATCACTGAAGCTTTCTTT

j_call: TRBJ2-3
d_call: NA
v_call: TRBV5-1
clone_size: few
cdr3_aa: CASSLAGRGGTDTQYF
cdr3_nt: TGCGCCAGCAGCTTGGCCGGCAGGGGAGGGACAGATACGCAGTATTTT

j_call: TRBJ1-6
d_call: NA
v_call: TRBV5-1
clone_size: NA
cdr3_aa: CASSLAGGLNSPLHF
cdr3_nt: TGCGCCAGCAGCTTGGCGGGGGGCTTGAATTCACCCCTCCACTTT

j_call: TRBJ1-1
d_call: TRBD1
v_call: TRBV5-1
clone_size: NA
cdr3_aa: CASSGGQGMNTEAFF
cdr3_nt: TGCGCCAGCAGCGGGGGACAGGGGATGAACACTGAAGCTTTCTTT

j_call: TRBJ1-3
d_call: NA
v_call: TRBV7-2
clone_size: NA
cdr3_aa: CASSLGVGGSGNTIYF
cdr3_nt: TGTGCCAGCAGCTTAGGGGTGGGGGGTTCTGGAAACACCATATATTTT

j_call: TRBJ1-5
d_call: NA
v_call: TRBV6-6
clone_size: few
cdr3_aa: CASSPREQPQHF
cdr3_nt: TGTGCCAGCAGCCCCAGGGAACAGCCCCAGCATTTT

j_call: TRBJ2-3
d_call: TRBD2
v_call: TRBV14
clone_size: few
cdr3_aa: CASSQRLAALTDTQYF
cdr3_nt: TGTGCCAGCAGCCAGAGACTAGCGGCATTGACAGATACGCAGTATTTT

j_call: TRBJ1-5
d_call: NA
v_call: TRBV6-5
clone_size: NA
cdr3_aa: CASSSGGWGNQPQHF
cdr3_nt: TGTGCCAGCAGTTCTGGGGGCTGGGGCAATCAGCCCCAGCATTTT

j_call: TRBJ1-1
d_call: TRBD1
v_call: TRBV5-4
clone_size: few
cdr3_aa: CASSRGQGRGTEAFF
cdr3_nt: TGTGCCAGCAGTCGGGGACAGGGGAGAGGAACTGAAGCTTTCTTT

j_call: TRBJ1-4
d_call: NA
v_call: TRBV5-1
clone_size: NA
cdr3_aa: CASSFGAAGNEKLFF
cdr3_nt: TGCGCCAGCAGCTTTGGGGCAGCCGGTAATGAAAAACTGTTTTTT

j_call: TRBJ2-2
d_call: TRBD1
v_call: TRBV18
clone_size: NA
cdr3_aa: CASSPATGGAGGELFF
cdr3_nt: TGTGCCAGCTCACCAGCGACAGGGGGCGCCGGCGGGGAGCTGTTTTTT

j_call: TRBJ1-1
d_call: TRBD1
v_call: TRBV7-2
clone_size: NA
cdr3_aa: CASSARTGRVRTEAFF
cdr3_nt: TGTGCCAGCAGCGCTCGGACAGGGAGGGTGCGGACTGAAGCTTTCTTT

j_call: TRBJ1-6
d_call: NA
v_call: TRBV12-2
clone_size: NA
cdr3_aa: CASRLPTGTGGSPLHF
cdr3_nt: TGTGCAAGTCGCCTCCCGACCGGGACAGGGGGGTCACCCCTCCACTTT

j_call: TRBJ2-3
d_call: NA
v_call: TRBV2
clone_size: few
cdr3_aa: CASSPLEDTQYF
cdr3_nt: TGTGCCAGCAGCCCCCTGGAGGATACGCAGTATTTT

j_call: TRBJ1-5
d_call: NA
v_call: TRBV19
clone_size: few
cdr3_aa: CATREGGTRQPQHF
cdr3_nt: TGTGCCACCAGGGAGGGGGGAACAAGGCAGCCCCAGCATTTT

j_call: TRBJ1-4
d_call: NA
v_call: TRBV6-1
clone_size: NA
cdr3_aa: CASSQGSTYEKLFF
cdr3_nt: TGTGCCAGCAGCCAGGGTTCAACGTATGAAAAACTGTTTTTT

j_call: TRBJ2-7
d_call: NA
v_call: TRBV10-3
clone_size: NA
cdr3_aa: CAISSPAYEQYF
cdr3_nt: TGTGCCATCAGCTCCCCAGCCTACGAGCAGTACTTC

j_call: TRBJ1-2
d_call: NA
v_call: TRBV7-8
clone_size: NA
cdr3_aa: CASSLAEGNYGYTF
cdr3_nt: TGTGCCAGCAGCTTAGCGGAGGGAAACTATGGCTACACCTTC

j_call: TRBJ1-2
d_call: NA
v_call: TRBV15
clone_size: NA
cdr3_aa: CATSSGRGYGYTF
cdr3_nt: TGTGCCACCAGCAGCGGCAGGGGCTATGGCTACACCTTC

j_call: TRBJ2-2
d_call: NA
v_call: TRBV10-2
clone_size: few
cdr3_aa: CASSDDTGELFF
cdr3_nt: TGCGCCAGCAGTGACGACACCGGGGAGCTGTTTTTT

j_call: TRBJ2-7
d_call: TRBD2
v_call: TRBV19
clone_size: few
cdr3_aa: CASSIGLAGLPYEQYF
cdr3_nt: TGTGCCAGTAGTATAGGCTTAGCGGGCCTCCCCTACGAGCAGTACTTC

j_call: TRBJ1-4
d_call: NA
v_call: TRBV2
clone_size: NA
cdr3_aa: CASRTGTTNEKLFF
cdr3_nt: TGTGCCAGCAGGACAGGAACAACTAATGAAAAACTGTTTTTT